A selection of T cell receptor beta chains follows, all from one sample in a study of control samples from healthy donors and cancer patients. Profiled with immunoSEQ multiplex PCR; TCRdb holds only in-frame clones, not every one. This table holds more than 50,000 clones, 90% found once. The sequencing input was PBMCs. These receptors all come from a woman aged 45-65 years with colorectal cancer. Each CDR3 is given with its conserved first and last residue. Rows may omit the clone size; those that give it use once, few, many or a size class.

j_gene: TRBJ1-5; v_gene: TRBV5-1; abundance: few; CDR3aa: CASSLGDRNQPQHF
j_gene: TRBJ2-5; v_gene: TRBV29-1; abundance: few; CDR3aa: CSAEGQGDRETQYF
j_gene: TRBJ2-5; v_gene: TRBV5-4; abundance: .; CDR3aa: CASSFIGVRTHQETQYF
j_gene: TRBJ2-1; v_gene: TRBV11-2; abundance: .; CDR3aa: CASSPGTGFDNEQFF
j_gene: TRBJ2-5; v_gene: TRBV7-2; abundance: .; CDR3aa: CASSIRGAEETQYF
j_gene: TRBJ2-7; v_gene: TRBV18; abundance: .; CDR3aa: CASSRYSGEGQGEQYF
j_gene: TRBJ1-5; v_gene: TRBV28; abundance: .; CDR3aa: CATTGSGNQPQHF
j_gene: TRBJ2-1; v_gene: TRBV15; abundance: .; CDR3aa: CATSPSGRREQFF
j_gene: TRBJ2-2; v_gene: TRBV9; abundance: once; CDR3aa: CASSGQGVNTGELFF
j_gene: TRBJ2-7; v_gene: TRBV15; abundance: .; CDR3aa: CATSRSRPGQGPTYEQYF
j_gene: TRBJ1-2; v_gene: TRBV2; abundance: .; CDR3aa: CASSETDGGYGYTF
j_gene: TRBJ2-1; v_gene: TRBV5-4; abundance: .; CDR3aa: CASTTGGGGFGGQFF
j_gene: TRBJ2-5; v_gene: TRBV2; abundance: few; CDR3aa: CASSQEQETQYF
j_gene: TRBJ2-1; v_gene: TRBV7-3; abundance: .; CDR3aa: CASSLRSSGFREQFF
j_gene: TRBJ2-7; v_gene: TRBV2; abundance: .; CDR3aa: CASSVSFSYEQYF
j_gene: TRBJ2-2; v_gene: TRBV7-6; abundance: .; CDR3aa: CASTFSGTAGELFF
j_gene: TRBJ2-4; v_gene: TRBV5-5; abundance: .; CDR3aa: CASSLDTRLAKNIQYF
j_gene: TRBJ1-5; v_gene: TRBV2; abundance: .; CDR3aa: CASSEAGYSNQPQHF
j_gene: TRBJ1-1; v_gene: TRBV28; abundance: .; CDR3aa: CASIQTGLIGDTEAFF
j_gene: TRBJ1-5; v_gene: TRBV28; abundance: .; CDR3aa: CASSPSLGGNQPQHF
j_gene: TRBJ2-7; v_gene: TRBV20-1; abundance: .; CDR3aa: CSAVLRYEQYF
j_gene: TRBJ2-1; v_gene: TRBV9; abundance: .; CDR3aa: CASSVGVRAGEGSNEQFF
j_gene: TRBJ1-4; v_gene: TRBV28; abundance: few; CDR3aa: CASSTAGGGNEKLFF
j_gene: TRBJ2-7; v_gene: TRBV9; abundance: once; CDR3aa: CASSTGEAGAPYEQYF
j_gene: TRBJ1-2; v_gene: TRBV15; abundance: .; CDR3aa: CATSRPLRARRGNYGYTF
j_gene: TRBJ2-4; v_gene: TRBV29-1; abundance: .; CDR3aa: CSAIEAKNIQYF
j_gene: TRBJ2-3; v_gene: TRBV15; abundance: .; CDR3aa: CATSRRGLAITDTQYF
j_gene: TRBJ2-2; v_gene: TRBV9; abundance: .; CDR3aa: CASSGDPGPGELFF
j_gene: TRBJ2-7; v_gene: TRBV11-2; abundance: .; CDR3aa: CASSSLSPGAGGFYEQYF